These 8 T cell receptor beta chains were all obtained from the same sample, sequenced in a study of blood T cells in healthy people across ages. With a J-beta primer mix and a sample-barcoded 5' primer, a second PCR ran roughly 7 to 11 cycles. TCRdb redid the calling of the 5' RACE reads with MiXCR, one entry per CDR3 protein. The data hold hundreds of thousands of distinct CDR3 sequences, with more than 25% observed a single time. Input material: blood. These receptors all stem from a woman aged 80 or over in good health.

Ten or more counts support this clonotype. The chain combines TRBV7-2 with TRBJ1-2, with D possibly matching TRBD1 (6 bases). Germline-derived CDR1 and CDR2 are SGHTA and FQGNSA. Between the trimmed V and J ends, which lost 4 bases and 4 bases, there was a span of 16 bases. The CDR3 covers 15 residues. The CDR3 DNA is TGTGCCAGCAGCTCCCGGGACAAAAAGTCCTATGGCTACACCTTC. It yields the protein CASSSRDKKSYGYTF.

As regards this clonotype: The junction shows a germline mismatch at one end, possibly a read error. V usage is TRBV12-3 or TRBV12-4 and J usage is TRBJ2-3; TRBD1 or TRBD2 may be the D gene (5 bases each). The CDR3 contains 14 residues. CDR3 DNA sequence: TGTGCCAGCAGTTTCATTGTGAGGGGAGATGCGCAGTATTTT. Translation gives CASSFIVRGDAQYF.

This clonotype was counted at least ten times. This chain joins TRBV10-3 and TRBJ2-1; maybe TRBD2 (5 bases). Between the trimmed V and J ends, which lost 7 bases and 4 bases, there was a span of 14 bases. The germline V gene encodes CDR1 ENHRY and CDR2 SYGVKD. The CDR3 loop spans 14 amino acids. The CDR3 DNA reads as TGTGCCATCACCCCGGGAACGGGGTACAATGAGCAGTTCTTC. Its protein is CAITPGTGYNEQFF.

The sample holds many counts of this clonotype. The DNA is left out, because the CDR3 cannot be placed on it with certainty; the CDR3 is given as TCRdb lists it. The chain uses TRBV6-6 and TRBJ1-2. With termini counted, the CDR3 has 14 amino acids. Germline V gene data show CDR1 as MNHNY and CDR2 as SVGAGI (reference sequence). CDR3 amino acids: CASILGRNNYGYTF.

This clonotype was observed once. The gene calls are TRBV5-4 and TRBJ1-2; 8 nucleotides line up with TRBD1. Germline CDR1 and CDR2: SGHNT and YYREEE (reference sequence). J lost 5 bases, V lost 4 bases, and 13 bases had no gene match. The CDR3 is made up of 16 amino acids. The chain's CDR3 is CASSTGQGIRVYGYTF. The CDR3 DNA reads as TGTGCCAGCAGCACCGGACAGGGCATCAGAGTTTATGGCTACACCTTC.

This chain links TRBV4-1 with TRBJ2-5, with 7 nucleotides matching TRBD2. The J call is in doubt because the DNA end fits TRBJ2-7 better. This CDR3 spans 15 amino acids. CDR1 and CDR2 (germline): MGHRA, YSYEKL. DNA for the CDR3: TGCGCCAGCAGTCCCACGGGGCGGGAGACTGACGAGCAGTACTTC. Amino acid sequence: CASSPTGRETDEQYF.

CDR3 region: CASSWTSGSPSYNEQFF. The CDR3 DNA reads TGCGCCAGCAGCTGGACTAGCGGGAGTCCCTCCTACAATGAGCAGTTCTTC. V usage is TRBV5-1 and J usage is TRBJ2-1; 13 bases map to TRBD2. The CDR3 has 17 residues. The V gene's germline CDR1 is SGHRS and CDR2 YFSETQ. Trimming removed 3 bases from V and 0 bases from J; junction bases left unmatched: 3.

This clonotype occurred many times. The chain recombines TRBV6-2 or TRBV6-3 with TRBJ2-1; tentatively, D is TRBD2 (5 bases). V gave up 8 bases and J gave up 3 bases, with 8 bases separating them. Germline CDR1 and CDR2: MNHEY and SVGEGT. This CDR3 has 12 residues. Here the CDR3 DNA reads TGTGCCAGCCGGAGGCTCTACAATGAGCAGTTCTTC. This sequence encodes CASRRLYNEQFF.